The 15 T cell receptor beta chains given below trace back to one sample, sequenced in a study of T cells in tuberculosis. Indicated time point: new active TB diagnosis, blood taken before or within 7 days of starting treatment. The protocol was immunoSEQ multiplex PCR, while the TCRdb copy is restricted to in-frame clones and leaves out a portion. This table has over 25,000 clones, 92% appearing once. Sequences were derived from PBMCs, sampled at tuberculosis diagnosis. The receptor set was obtained from an adult with tuberculosis.

This clone was detected only once. The genes are TRBV11-2 and TRBJ1-5, with 8 bases matching TRBD1. Germline assignment: CDR1 SGHAT and CDR2 FQNNGV. The CDR3 is 15 amino acids. The junction had 7 bases not matched to a gene; V was cut back by 1 base and J by 8 bases. The CDR3 bases are TGTGCCAGCAGCTTAGGACAGGGGCGAACGGAGCCCCAGCATTTT. This sequence encodes CASSLGQGRTEPQHF.

The gene calls are TRBV4-1 and TRBJ2-7, with 10 positions matching TRBD2. Germline trimming cut 4 bases from V and 2 bases from J; bases unmatched to any gene: 17. Germline loops: CDR1 MGHRA, CDR2 YSYEKL. CDR3 size: 19 residues. The CDR3 is CASSRPSYGTTSGAYEQYF. Written as DNA, the CDR3 is TGCGCCAGCAGCCGCCCTTCCTACGGGACTACTAGCGGGGCCTACGAGCAGTACTTC.

This chain links TRBV4-1 with TRBJ2-1; no clear D gene. The CDR3 consists of 14 residues. Germline CDR1 MGHRA, CDR2 YSYEKL. V was clipped by 6 bases and J by 4 bases, with 13 bases between them. The CDR3 DNA follows: TGCGCCAGCAGGCGAACCGACACATACAATGAGCAGTTCTTC. As protein: CASRRTDTYNEQFF.

This clone was seen once. The chain joins TRBV6-6 to TRBJ2-1; 13 nucleotides match TRBD2. The J segment lost 1 base and the V segment lost 8 bases, leaving 2 bases of the junction unmatched. CDR3 length equals 15 residues. In germline, CDR1 is MNHNY, CDR2 SVGAGI (reference sequence). The CDR3 protein is CASRLAGGSYNEQFF. The CDR3 DNA is TGTGCCAGCCGACTAGCGGGAGGATCCTACAATGAGCAGTTCTTC.

This chain uses TRBV19 with TRBJ2-5; TRBD2 agrees at 7 bases. The CDR3 extends over 15 amino acids. V shed 6 bases, J shed 1 base, and the junction held 8 bases outside the gene matches. The germline V gene has CDR1 LNHDA and CDR2 SQIVND (reference sequence). The chain's CDR3 is CASSLRTSTQETQYF. CDR3 in DNA: TGTGCCAGTAGCCTAAGGACTAGTACCCAAGAGACCCAGTACTTC.

J is TRBJ2-1 and V is TRBV5-8; TRBD2 matches at 10 bases. With 3 bases clipped from V and 2 bases from J, the junction kept 2 bases outside the gene matches. The CDR3 has 15 residues. Per the germline V gene, CDR1 is SGHTS and CDR2 is YDEGEE. Here the CDR3 DNA reads TGTGCCAGCAGCTCGGGACTAGCGACCTACAATGAGCAGTTCTTC. Translation: CASSSGLATYNEQFF.

This clone occurred once. This sequence joins TRBV4-3 and TRBJ2-1; 13 nucleotides align to TRBD2. After removal of 0 bases from V and 6 bases from J, the junction contained 8 bases not matched to a gene. The germline CDR1 and CDR2 sequences are LGHNA and YSLEER. CDR3 length equals 18 residues. The CDR3 bases are TGCGCCAGCAGCCAAGATAGGACTAGCGGGGGCTTACTCAATGAGCAGTTCTTC. This codes for CASSQDRTSGGLLNEQFF.

The chain couples TRBV19 to TRBJ2-2, with D unresolved. Trimming took off 4 bases at V and 2 bases at J, with 11 bases between the two ends. The CDR3 sequence is 15 residues long. Germline lookup yields CDR1 LNHDA and CDR2 SQIVND (reference sequence). CDR3 region: CASSKSSRNTGELFF. Written as DNA, the CDR3 is TGTGCCAGTAGTAAGTCTAGTAGAAACACCGGGGAGCTGTTTTTT.

The V call is TRBV28, the J call TRBJ2-7; D uncertain. Deletions cut 2 bases from V and 5 bases from J, with 10 bases between. Germline-derived CDR1 and CDR2 are MDHEN and SYDVKM. The CDR3 covers 13 residues. CDR3 in amino acids: CASSLPTPDEQYF. CDR3 sequence (DNA): TGTGCCAGCAGTTTACCTACCCCCGACGAGCAGTACTTC. The complete variable domain, with remaining parts taken from reference TRBV28 and TRBJ2-7, reads DVKVTQSSRYLVKRTGEKVFLECVQDMDHENMFWYRQDPGLGLRLIYFSYDVKMKEKGDIPEGYSVSREKKERFSLILESASTNQTSMYLCASSLPTPDEQYFGPGTRLTVT.

The chain links TRBV19 to TRBJ2-7; 11 bases are shared with TRBD2. Germline trimming cut 4 bases from V and 2 bases from J; bases unmatched to any gene: 7. The CDR3 extends over 16 amino acids. Germline lookup yields CDR1 LNHDA and CDR2 SQIVND (reference sequence). In DNA, the CDR3 is TGTGCCAGTAGTAGAGGGGGACTAGCGGTGACCTACGAGCAGTACTTC. It is translated as CASSRGGLAVTYEQYF.

This chain joins TRBV6-1 and TRBJ1-3, with D tentatively TRBD1 (5 bases). The CDR3 consists of 18 residues. The germline gives CDR1 MNHNS, CDR2 SASEGT. Deletions cut 0 bases from V and 4 bases from J, with 19 bases between. As DNA, the CDR3 is TGTGCCAGCAGTGAAGCTCCACCTGTAGGGGTAACAGGAAACACCATATATTTT. This encodes CASSEAPPVGVTGNTIYF.

This clone was found once. V gene TRBV6-1 combines with J gene TRBJ1-1, with 7 bases aligning to TRBD1. This CDR3 comprises 15 residues. V lost 4 bases and J lost 4; bases outside the gene matches: 9. The germline V gene encodes CDR1 MNHNS and CDR2 SASEGT. CDR3: CASSGQGALGTEAFF. The CDR3 DNA reads as TGTGCCAGCAGTGGACAGGGCGCGTTGGGCACTGAAGCTTTCTTT.

This clone was picked up one time. V is TRBV13 and J is TRBJ2-5; 9 nucleotides align to TRBD2. Trimming at V came to 4 bases and at J to 5 bases, leaving 11 bases not matched to a gene. The CDR3 spans 16 residues. CDR1 is PRHDT, CDR2 FYEKMQ, per germline (reference sequence). This CDR3 is CASSSAAGTSWETQYF. The CDR3 region has the DNA TGTGCCAGCAGCTCAGCTGCCGGGACTAGCTGGGAGACCCAGTACTTC.

CDR3 DNA sequence: TGCGCCAGCAGCTACGCGTTGAGGCGGGTTAGGACTGAAGCTTTCTTT. Its protein is CASSYALRRVRTEAFF. V is TRBV5-1 and J is TRBJ1-1; D is uncertain. Deletions cut 3 bases from V and 5 bases from J, with 20 bases between. This CDR3 spans 16 amino acids. Germline CDR1 is SGHRS and CDR2 is YFSETQ.

The rearrangement links TRBV13 to TRBJ2-4; 12 bases agree with TRBD1. The length of the CDR3 is 16 residues. From germline, CDR1 is PRHDT and CDR2 FYEKMQ (reference sequence). Trimming removed 5 bases from V and 6 bases from J; junction bases left unmatched: 8. Written as DNA, the CDR3 is TGTGCCAGCAGCCATGATAGGGACAGGGGGCGAAACATTCAGTACTTC. Translated: CASSHDRDRGRNIQYF.